Listed below are T cell receptor beta chains from one sample, sequenced in a study of early T cells in non-severe SARS-CoV-2 infection. TCRdb analysed the 5' RACE reads with MiXCR anew, one entry per CDR3 protein. Among about 80,000 distinct CDR3 sequences listed, around 5.6% were seen once. Source material: whole blood. Source of these receptors: an adult who was a healthcare worker with PCR-confirmed SARS-CoV-2 infection or an uninfected control (not recorded which). Both conserved end residues are part of each CDR3. D genes are given only for firm matches. The size field is filled for only some rows; it gives once, few, many or a size class.

j_call	v_call	clone_size	d_call	cdr3_nt	cdr3_aa
TRBJ2-1	TRBV5-6	few	TRBD2	TGTGCCAGCAGCTGGGGACTAGCTCATGAGCAGTTCTTC	CASSWGLAHEQFF
TRBJ2-3	TRBV18	-	TRBD2	TGTGCCAGCTCACCACGCGGGGGGGCCACAGATACGCAGTATTTT	CASSPRGGATDTQYF
TRBJ2-2	TRBV3-1	many	TRBD1	TGTGCCAGCACCCAGGGACAGGGGTTTGGCACCGGGGAGCTGTTTTTT	CASTQGQGFGTGELFF
TRBJ2-2	TRBV19	few	TRBD1	TGTGCCAGTAGTAATTCGGGTCAGGGGGCGTCTTCCGGGGAGCTGTTTTTT	CASSNSGQGASSGELFF
TRBJ2-3	TRBV10-2	many	-	TGCGCCAGCACCGGGGGGCGGGCCAGCACAGATACGCAGTATTTT	CASTGGRASTDTQYF
TRBJ1-1	TRBV28	-	-	TGTGCCAGCAGTTTTCTGTCCCCGCCGCGGGCTTTCTTT	CASSFLSPPRAFF
TRBJ2-7	TRBV7-2	many	-	TGTGCCAGCAGCCCCGCCCATATCGGTCCCTACGAGCAGTACTTC	CASSPAHIGPYEQYF
TRBJ2-1	TRBV7-9	few	TRBD2	TGTGCCAGCAGCCAAGCTAGCGGCTCCTACAATGAGCAGTTCTTC	CASSQASGSYNEQFF
TRBJ2-1	TRBV7-2	-	-	TGTGCCAGCAGCTTAAACCTCGATGAGCAGTTCTTC	CASSLNLDEQFF
TRBJ2-2	TRBV7-8	many	-	TGTGCCAGCAGCCACAGGGTTGGCACCGGGGAGCTGTTTTTT	CASSHRVGTGELFF
TRBJ2-3	TRBV7-2	-	TRBD1	TGTGCCAGCAGCTTAAGGAGTACGGGACAGGGAAGAACAGATACGCAGTATTTT	CASSLRSTGQGRTDTQYF
TRBJ2-7	TRBV20-1	once	-	TGCAGTGCTAGAACCGGTTCTCCCCCCTACGAGCAGTACTTC	CSARTGSPPYEQYF
TRBJ2-2	TRBV4-3	many	TRBD2	TGCGCCAGCAGCCAAGACGGGCCTAGCGGATACACCGGGGAGCTGTTTTTT	CASSQDGPSGYTGELFF
TRBJ2-7	TRBV29-1	-	-	TGCAGCGCCGCGAGCTCCTACGAGCAGTACTTC	CSAASSYEQYF
TRBJ2-3	TRBV28	-	-	TGTGCCAGCAGTTTTGGCCTGGATACGCAGTATTTT	CASSFGLDTQYF
TRBJ2-7	TRBV11-2	-	TRBD1	TGTGCCAGCAGCCTGAGGGACAGGGCCGAGCAGTACTTC	CASSLRDRAEQYF
TRBJ1-2	TRBV6-5	many	TRBD1	TGTGCCAGCAGTGCGGACAGGCCCAACTATGGCTACACCTTC	CASSADRPNYGYTF
TRBJ2-7	TRBV20-1	many	TRBD1	TGCAGTGCTAAGTCGGACAGGTTGGGAGTGTACGAGCAGTACTTC	CSAKSDRLGVYEQYF
TRBJ1-1	TRBV20-1	-	TRBD1	TGCAGTGCTAGAGCTAGGCAGGGGGGCACTGAAGCTTTCTTT	CSARARQGGTEAFF
TRBJ2-1	TRBV7-2	many	TRBD2	TGTGCCAGCAGCTTAAATCTCGGGGTAGCGGGATCTGAGCAGTTCTTC	CASSLNLGVAGSEQFF
TRBJ2-1	TRBV7-8	few	TRBD2	TGTGCCAGCAGCCGTACCTCTAGCGGGGGGTTGAATGAGCAGTTCTTC	CASSRTSSGGLNEQFF
TRBJ2-7	TRBV10-3	many	TRBD2	TGTGCCATCAGGGGACTAGCTGACAACTACGAGCAGTACTTC	CAIRGLADNYEQYF
TRBJ2-7	TRBV6-1	many	TRBD2	TGTGCCAGCAGCGATCAGGGGCGGGGGGCCTTCTACGAGCAGTACTTC	CASSDQGRGAFYEQYF
TRBJ2-7	TRBV15	few	-	TGTGCCACCAGCAGAGACAGCCCTTACGAGCAGTACTTC	CATSRDSPYEQYF
TRBJ2-7	TRBV5-1	-	-	TGCGCCAGCAGCTTGGTAGGAAGATCATACGAGCAGTACTTC	CASSLVGRSYEQYF
TRBJ2-3	TRBV4-3	many	-	TGCGCCAGCAGCCTAGGGACTTTCACAGATACGCAGTATTTT	CASSLGTFTDTQYF
TRBJ2-1	TRBV14	few	-	TGTGCCAGCAGCCAAGATGGTATCCGGGGGCAGTTCTTC	CASSQDGIRGQFF
TRBJ2-3	TRBV4-2	many	-	TGTGCCAGCAGCCAAGATGGATTGCGCACAGATACGCAGTATTTT	CASSQDGLRTDTQYF
TRBJ2-3	TRBV20-1	few	-	TGCAGTGCTAGCGGGACTAGCACAGATACGCAGTATTTT	CSASGTSTDTQYF